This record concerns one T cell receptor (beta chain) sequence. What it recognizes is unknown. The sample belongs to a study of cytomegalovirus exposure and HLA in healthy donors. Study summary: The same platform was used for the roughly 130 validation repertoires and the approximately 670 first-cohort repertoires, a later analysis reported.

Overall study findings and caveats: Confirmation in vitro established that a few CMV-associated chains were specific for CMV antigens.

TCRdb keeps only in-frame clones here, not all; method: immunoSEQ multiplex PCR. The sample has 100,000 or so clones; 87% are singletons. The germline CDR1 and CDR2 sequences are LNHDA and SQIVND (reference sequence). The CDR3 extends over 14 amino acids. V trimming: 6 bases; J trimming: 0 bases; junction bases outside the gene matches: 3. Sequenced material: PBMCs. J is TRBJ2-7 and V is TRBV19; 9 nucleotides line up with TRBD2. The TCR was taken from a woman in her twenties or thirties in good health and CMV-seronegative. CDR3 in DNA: TGTGCCAGTAGACGTAGCGGGAGCTCCTACGAGCAGTACTTC. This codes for CASRRSGSSYEQYF. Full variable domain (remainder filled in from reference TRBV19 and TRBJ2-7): DGGITQSPKYLFRKEGQNVTLSCEQNLNHDAMYWYRQDPGQGLRLIYYSQIVNDFQKGDIAEGYSVSREKKESFPLTVTSAQKNPTAFYLCASRRSGSSYEQYFGPGTRLTVT.